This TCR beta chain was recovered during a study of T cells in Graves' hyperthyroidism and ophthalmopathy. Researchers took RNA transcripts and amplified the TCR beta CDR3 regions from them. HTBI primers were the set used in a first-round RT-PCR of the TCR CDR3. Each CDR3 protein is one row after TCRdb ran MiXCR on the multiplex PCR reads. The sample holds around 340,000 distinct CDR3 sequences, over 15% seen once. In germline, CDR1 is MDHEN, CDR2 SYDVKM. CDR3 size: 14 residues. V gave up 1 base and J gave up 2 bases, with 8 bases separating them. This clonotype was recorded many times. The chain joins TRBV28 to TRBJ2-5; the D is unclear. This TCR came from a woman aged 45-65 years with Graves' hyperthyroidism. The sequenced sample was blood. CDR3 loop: CASSLFQAQETQYF. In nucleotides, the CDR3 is TGTGCCAGCAGTTTATTTCAGGCGCAAGAGACCCAGTACTTC.